This T cell receptor (beta chain) emerged from a study of CD8 T cells in Susac syndrome. Study-level points and caveats: TEMRA cells and active patients showed peak Susac CD8+ clonal expansion.

As for this clonotype: What it recognizes is unknown.

Trimming cost V 6 bases and J 2 bases; bases outside gene matches: 0. The CDR3 has 13 residues. Random hexamers were used to reverse transcribe roughly 0.5 to 1 ug of RNA. From the immunoSEQ multiplex PCR reads, TCRdb called clonotypes with MiXCR, one entry per CDR3 protein. This table holds about 130,000 distinct CDR3 sequences, 90% to 95% found once. The TCR sequence derives from a human donor with Susac syndrome. The chain recombines TRBV12-3 or TRBV12-4 with TRBJ2-1; 8 nucleotides agree with TRBD1. Sequenced input: CD8+ T cells from PBMCs. The CDR3 loop is CASSRGPYNEQFF. The DNA for the CDR3 is TGTGCCAGCAGCAGGGGGCCCTACAATGAGCAGTTCTTC.